Shown below are 8 T cell receptor beta chains from a single sample sequenced in a study of blood T cell repertoires in COVID-19. The protocol was immunoSEQ multiplex PCR, while the TCRdb copy is restricted to in-frame clones and leaves out a portion. The data show fewer than 150,000 clones, with approximately 80% seen just once and 5.5% to 7% held by the top ten. Sequencing input: peripheral blood. The source is a human donor in a cohort sampled during active COVID-19.

This sequence joins TRBV5-1 and TRBJ2-3; 8 nucleotides agree with TRBD2. With 4 bases clipped from V and 1 base from J, the junction kept 8 bases outside the gene matches. The CDR3 sequence is 16 residues long. Germline CDR1 and CDR2: SGHRS and YFSETQ. The CDR3 coding sequence is TGCGCCAGCAGCACGTCCCCGGGACTAGGCACAGATACGCAGTATTTT. As protein: CASSTSPGLGTDTQYF. The full variable domain, in which reference TRBV5-1 and TRBJ2-3 provide the parts outside the CDR3, is KAGVTQTPRYLIKTRGQQVTLSCSPISGHRSVSWYQQTPGQGLQFLFEYFSETQRNKGNFPGRFSGRQFSNSRSEMNVSTLELGDSALYLCASSTSPGLGTDTQYFGPGTRLTVL.

This clone was counted only a few times. The chain uses TRBV24-1 and TRBJ2-1, with D maybe TRBD1 (6 bases). CDR3 length: 16 amino acids. The V end lost 3 bases, the J end lost 4 bases, and 15 bases lay between the germline ends. Germline V gene data show CDR1 as KGHDR and CDR2 as SFDVKD. The chain's CDR3 is CATSDIRDTPYNEQFF. As DNA, the CDR3 is TGTGCCACCAGTGATATACGGGACACACCATACAATGAGCAGTTCTTC.

The chain is built from TRBV30 and TRBJ1-6; 12 positions agree with TRBD1. Germline CDR1 reads GTSNPN; CDR2 reads SVGIG (reference sequence). Trimming cost V 1 base and J 4 bases; bases outside gene matches: 8. This CDR3 has 18 residues. In DNA, the CDR3 is TGTGCCTGGAGTGGACGGGACAGGGGGCTCGTGTATAATTCACCCCTCCACTTT. It specifies CAWSGRDRGLVYNSPLHF.

The chain is built from TRBV5-1 and TRBJ2-2, with D perhaps TRBD1 (6 bases). This CDR3 has 15 residues. Trimming took off 0 bases at V and 6 bases at J, with 12 bases between the two ends. The germline gives CDR1 SGHRS, CDR2 YFSETQ. The DNA of the CDR3 is TGCGCCAGCAGCTTGGCACAGGGAGTATCCGGGGAGCTGTTTTTT. It is translated as CASSLAQGVSGELFF.

The CDR3 region has the DNA TGTGCCAGCAGCACAAGGGACTCCCGCCCTACGCAGTATTTT. Encoded protein: CASSTRDSRPTQYF. This chain links TRBV7-2 with TRBJ2-3; TRBD2 is a possible D gene (6 bases). CDR3 length: 14 residues. Trimming removed 5 bases from V and 8 bases from J, with 17 bases in between. The germline V gene encodes CDR1 SGHTA and CDR2 FQGNSA.

The chain joins TRBV9 to TRBJ1-3; no firm D call. The germline V gene encodes CDR1 SGDLS and CDR2 YYNGEE. Trimming removed 1 base from V and 0 bases from J, with 5 bases in between. This CDR3 is built from 14 residues. In DNA, the CDR3 is TGTGCCAGCAGCGTATCCAGCTCTGGAAACACCATATATTTT. It yields the protein CASSVSSSGNTIYF. The whole variable domain, filled in from reference TRBV9 and TRBJ1-3, reads DSGVTQTPKHLITATGQRVTLRCSPRSGDLSVYWYQQSLDQGLQFLIQYYNGEERAKGNILERFSAQQFPDLHSELNLSSLELGDSALYFCASSVSSSGNTIYFGEGSWLTVV.

The V call is TRBV6-1, the J call TRBJ1-5; possible D gene TRBD1, 5 bases. Trimming removed 3 bases from V and 7 bases from J, with 10 bases in between. CDR1 and CDR2 from the germline V gene are MNHNS and SASEGT. The CDR3 has 13 residues. CDR3 sequence reads: CASSEGSGQPQHF. The CDR3 region has the DNA TGTGCCAGCAGTGAGGGTTCAGGGCAGCCCCAGCATTTT.

The count of this clone is one. This chain uses TRBV27 with TRBJ2-7; D is unclear. The CDR3 totals 13 residues. From germline, CDR1 is MNHEY and CDR2 SMNVEV (reference sequence). V was cut by 2 bases and J by 3 bases, with 8 bases left in between. CDR3 loop: CASSLNLFYEQYF. The CDR3 bases are TGTGCCAGCAGTTTAAATCTTTTCTACGAGCAGTACTTC.